The T cell receptor beta chain described here comes from a study of T-cell memory formation after mild COVID-19 (dated by TCRdb to the early 2020s). With regard to the full study: TCR sequence clusters from the two donors were largely donor specific. Longitudinal TCRalpha and TCRbeta repertoire sequencing tracked T-cell clones expanding and contracting after mild COVID-19 in a couple of donors. The cohort comprised two young, previously healthy adult volunteers, one female and one male. Overall study outcomes, separate from this receptor: Contracting CD4+ clones turned up mainly in the CM and EM memory subsets, whereas EMRA was where CD8+ clones were enriched. Whether the second-wave clones peaking on day 37 were SARS-CoV-2 specific was not confirmed. The study covered only a couple of mild cases, and larger cohorts including severe cases with pre-infection samples were considered necessary. From day 15 to 85, contracting clones showed balanced CD4/CD8 phenotypes, whereas a second wave of clones that expanded from day 15 to 37 leaned towards CD4+. Some responding clones were detected in pre-infection memory, which suggested that pre-existing cross-reactive memory T cells had joined the SARS-CoV-2 response.

Ficoll-Paque density gradient centrifugation was used to isolate PBMCs. Sequencer: Illumina NovaSeq 6000. TCRalpha and TCRbeta cDNA libraries were built by 5'RACE with constant-segment primers, adding sample barcodes and unique molecular identifiers. RNA was extracted from every sample with Trizol reagent. Amplification of the libraries took two PCR steps, and the second step added a second sample barcode plus Illumina TruSeq adapters. Sequencing of libraries was performed on an Illumina NovaSeq with 2 x 150 bp paired-end reads. As for the authors' bioinformatics: Demultiplexing of reads and collapsing into UMI-guided consensus sequences were performed with migec v1.2.7. Using mixcr v2.1.11, the UMI consensuses were aligned to TRA and TRB V and J templates and assembled into clonotypes. A clonotype was counted as expanded or contracted only if both edgeR and NoisET called the change significant, with noise models trained on biological replicates. For edgeR calls, the thresholds were a false discovery rate-adjusted p below 0.01 and a log2 fold-change of 1. As an exploratory analysis of dynamics, PCA with hierarchical clustering was applied to max-normalized trajectories of the 1000 most abundant clonotypes. Separately sequenced CD4+ and CD8+ repertoires were used to assign a CD4 or CD8 phenotype to each responding clone. TCRdb handled the public reads itself, with Q25 trimming in fastp and clone calling in MiXCR, and kept productive beta chains. Every distinct CDR3 protein forms one entry, paired with its most common genes and DNA. TCRdb's processing, not the authors' own work, is the source of the V and J calls. This sample lists just over 150,000 distinct CDR3 sequences; roughly 28% were detected once. Jointly, the top ten make up 12% of the sample.

Remarks on this clonotype: It lacks a known antigen. Within one base of it there is no much larger clone, and no base qualities were kept.

Here V drops 3 bases and J drops 3 bases, and the junction holds 16 bases not matched to any gene. CDR1 is given as SGDLS and CDR2 as YYNGEE, both from the germline V gene. Its CDR3 holds 18 amino acids, cysteine through phenylalanine. Here the CDR3 DNA is all that survives: 54 bases in frame from base 1. The clonotype originates from an adult woman who had mild COVID-19 (a few samples of this study predate the infection). The sample titles of this study are shuffled in the database, so cell type and time point are left out; the donor was told from shared clones. In this chain, TRBV9 is recombined with TRBJ2-3; TRBD2 lines up with 7 middle nucleotides. Sequenced input: PBMCs or a T cell subset sorted from them (not recorded which). This receptor carries the CDR3 CASSATTRLVGGTDTQYF. DNA sequence: TGTGCCAGCAGCGCAACCACCCGACTAGTGGGGGGGACAGATACGCAGTATTTT.